Listed below are T cell receptor beta chains from one sample, sequenced in a study of T cells in Graves' hyperthyroidism and ophthalmopathy. TCRdb used MiXCR to reprocess the multiplex PCR reads, holding one entry per CDR3 protein. This repertoire shows fewer than 650,000 distinct CDR3 sequences, approximately 14% found once; its top ten account for approximately 15%. Sequencing input: blood. These receptors originate from a woman aged 35 to 49 with Graves' hyperthyroidism. The conserved cysteine and the conserved F or W are not part of the CDR3 here.

TRBJ2-5 TRBV4-1 ASSQEEGWEQETQY
TRBJ1-1 TRBV10-1 ASSEIGRRPIPRTEAF
TRBJ2-7 TRBV10-3 AISDTGYEQY
TRBJ1-1 TRBV30 AWDRGGGTEAF
TRBJ2-3 TRBV30 ASSPGQGGSDTQY
TRBJ2-1 TRBV20-1 SARDLAVDPYNEQF
TRBJ2-1 TRBV9 ASSVGGRTENEQF
TRBJ1-2 TRBV11-1 ASSPRDGKYYGYT
TRBJ2-1 TRBV5-5 ATQREGLYNEQF
TRBJ1-2 TRBV29-1 SVGTVYYGYT
TRBJ1-2 TRBV6-1 ASMGKGGYT
TRBJ1-2 TRBV19 ASTRDGDNYGYT
TRBJ2-1 TRBV20-1 SASSGSSYNEQF
TRBJ2-7 TRBV7-2 ASSQASGPYEQY
TRBJ2-2 TRBV11-3 ASSLREAGELF
TRBJ2-3 TRBV6-6 ASSYTADGTGVTDTQY
TRBJ1-2 TRBV6-1 ASSEAAVGLYGYT
TRBJ2-1 TRBV2 ASRVGLAGGIYNEQF
TRBJ2-1 TRBV29-1 SAGGAAAYNEQF
TRBJ1-2 TRBV20-1 SASGDSGYGYT
TRBJ2-3 TRBV7-2 ASSLGPLDTQY
TRBJ1-6 TRBV27 ASSSGTGGHSPLH
TRBJ2-2 TRBV11-2 ASSLRGLAGRNTGELF
TRBJ2-7 TRBV28 ASSLWLVAHEQY
TRBJ1-2 TRBV7-9 ATEQGNNYGYT
TRBJ2-2 TRBV28 ASSRAGDTGELF
TRBJ2-5 TRBV27 ASSFLTGGLGETQY
TRBJ2-1 TRBV28 ASSPSLPPNEQF
TRBJ1-6 TRBV15 ATSLLGQDDADSPLH
TRBJ2-1 TRBV19 ASSSQLRTSGRNNEQF
TRBJ2-7 TRBV5-6 ASSFSTMAGTSDEQY
TRBJ2-2 TRBV5-5 ASSLEGQGALNTGELF
TRBJ2-5 TRBV3-1 ASSQTRTGASLTQY
TRBJ2-7 TRBV5-1 ASSTSGRDYEQY
TRBJ2-1 TRBV5-1 ASSLAPGTNNEQF
TRBJ2-1 TRBV5-1 ASSLRSGSNNEQF
TRBJ1-4 TRBV11-2 ASSPGQGTNEKLF
TRBJ1-3 TRBV19 ASGNTGSAGNTIY
TRBJ1-2 TRBV29-1 SVITGTGGYGYT
TRBJ2-7 TRBV2 ASSERTDGHYEQY
TRBJ2-7 TRBV12-3/TRBV12-4 ASSRGGVEQY
TRBJ1-2 TRBV24-1 ATSRDSNYGYT
TRBJ1-1 TRBV12-3/TRBV12-4 ASSLGGGSHATEAF
TRBJ2-3 TRBV7-2 ASSLSRGRQDTQY
TRBJ1-5 TRBV30 AWSGQGTQFNQPQH